These 19 T cell receptor beta chains share one sample of origin, sequenced in a study of T cell responses to AZD1222 COVID-19 vaccine. Generated by immunoSEQ multiplex PCR, the TCRdb table keeps only in-frame clones and is missing some. The sample contains nearly 110,000 clones, about 90% of which appear only once. Sample: peripheral blood, taken on day 0 of AZD1222 vaccination. The receptors here all came from an adult in good health.

Concerning this clone itself: Just one base apart from a much larger clone, this may be a read error. The V and J genes are TRBV2 and TRBJ2-2; tentative D call: TRBD1 (5 bases). The germline V and J ends were trimmed by 3 bases and 4 bases, with 6 bases remaining between them. This CDR3 contains 13 residues. Germline V gene lookup returns CDR1 SNHLY and CDR2 FYNNEI. CDR3 in DNA: TGTGCCAGCAGTGACAGGGCCACCGGGGAGCTGTTTTTT. Protein sequence: CASSDRATGELFF.

CDR3 region: CASSQGGRSQGYTF. Written as DNA, the CDR3 is TGTGCCAGCAGCCAGGGGGGGCGTAGTCAGGGCTACACCTTC. The genes are TRBV3-1 (or the pseudogene TRBV3-2) and TRBJ1-2; the D gene is possibly TRBD1 (6 bases). The CDR3 runs 14 residues. The germline V and J ends were trimmed by 3 bases and 8 bases, with 16 bases remaining between them. Germline V gene lookup returns CDR1 LGHDT and CDR2 YNNKEL (reference sequence).

The V call is TRBV11-1, the J call TRBJ1-5, with 7 bases fitting TRBD1. V shed 5 bases, J shed 4 bases, and the junction held 5 bases outside the gene matches. The germline gives CDR1 SGHAT, CDR2 FQDESV (reference sequence). The CDR3 is 14 amino acids. CDR3 DNA: TGTGCCAGCAGCGACCGGGACAGTAATCAGCCCCAGCATTTT. Its protein product is CASSDRDSNQPQHF.

The chain links TRBV19 to TRBJ1-2, with 8 nucleotides matching TRBD1. Per the germline V gene, CDR1 is LNHDA and CDR2 is SQIVND (reference sequence). J was trimmed by 5 bases and V by 7 bases; bases with no gene match: 15. CDR3 length: 16 residues. CDR3 in amino acids: CASNPEGQGRFYGYTF. CDR3 nucleotides: TGTGCCAGTAACCCAGAAGGACAGGGACGGTTTTATGGCTACACCTTC.

This chain links TRBV4-1 with TRBJ2-7; D is tentatively TRBD1 or TRBD2 (5 bases each). The CDR3 sequence is 13 residues long. The ends were cut back, 3 bases at V and 2 bases at J, with 8 bases in the middle. Germline CDR1 and CDR2: MGHRA and YSYEKL. CDR3 in DNA: TGCGCCAGCAGCCATGGGGGAGCCTACGAGCAGTACTTC. Translating it yields CASSHGGAYEQYF.

V usage is TRBV9 and J usage is TRBJ2-5; D not resolved. The length of the CDR3 is 16 residues. V lost 5 bases and J lost 4, with 21 bases in between. CDR1 is SGDLS and CDR2 is YYNGEE in the germline V gene. CDR3 bases: TGTGCCAGCAGTACCTTCTCCGGGTCCCAACGAGAGACCCAGTACTTC. Its protein is CASSTFSGSQRETQYF.

This chain uses TRBV18 with TRBJ2-3; 11 positions agree with TRBD2. The V segment lost 1 base and the J segment 0 bases; nucleotides outside the gene matches: 9. Germline V CDR1 and CDR2: KGHSH, LQKENI. The CDR3 extends over 19 amino acids. The CDR3 nucleotides read TGTGCCAGCTCACCACTGGAGACTAGCGGGATCTCTAGCACAGATACGCAGTATTTT. Its protein is CASSPLETSGISSTDTQYF.

J is TRBJ1-3 and V is TRBV9; D remains ambiguous. CDR3 length: 16 residues. CDR1 SGDLS and CDR2 YYNGEE come from the germline V gene. Trimming removed 0 bases at V and 2 bases at J, with 12 bases between. CDR3 in DNA: TGTGCCAGCAGCGTAGTGGAAGCTCCCCCTGGAAACACCATATATTTT. Its translation: CASSVVEAPPGNTIYF.

This chain links TRBV11-3 with TRBJ2-3, with TRBD2 matching over 11 bases. CDR3 length: 16 amino acids. Germline assignment: CDR1 SGHNT and CDR2 YENEEA. V was pared by 3 bases and J by 3 bases, with 5 bases of the junction left unmatched. CDR3 sequence: CASSFSSGGRTDTQYF. The CDR3 coding sequence is TGTGCCAGCAGCTTTTCTAGCGGGGGGAGAACAGATACGCAGTATTTT.

The V call is TRBV5-1, the J call TRBJ2-3; D gene ambiguous. Germline CDR1 reads SGHRS; CDR2 reads YFSETQ. CDR3 size: 14 residues. V was cut by 0 bases and J by 5 bases, with 10 bases left in between. The CDR3 spells CASSLGGLIDTQYF. CDR3 nucleotide sequence: TGCGCCAGCAGCTTGGGAGGTTTGATAGATACGCAGTATTTT. Based on the CDR3 plus reference TRBV5-1 and TRBJ2-3, the full variable domain is KAGVTQTPRYLIKTRGQQVTLSCSPISGHRSVSWYQQTPGQGLQFLFEYFSETQRNKGNFPGRFSGRQFSNSRSEMNVSTLELGDSALYLCASSLGGLIDTQYFGPGTRLTVL.

The chain joins TRBV18 to TRBJ2-6; D gene unclear. Germline V gene sequence: CDR1 KGHSH, CDR2 LQKENI. V lost 3 bases to trimming and J lost 13 bases, with 10 bases between them. The CDR3 sequence is 12 residues long. The CDR3 DNA is TGTGCCAGCTCACCGGACGGTGGGGTCCTGACTTTC. It codes for CASSPDGGVLTF.

The chain recombines TRBV5-6 with TRBJ1-4, with TRBD1 matching 8 bases. Germline assignment: CDR1 SGHDT and CDR2 YYEEEE. This CDR3 has 15 amino acids. V was pared by 0 bases and J by 7 bases, with 5 bases of the junction left unmatched. CDR3 amino acids: CASSLALDRAEKLFF. CDR3 nucleotides: TGTGCCAGCAGCTTGGCCTTGGACAGGGCTGAAAAACTGTTTTTT.

The genes are TRBV2 and TRBJ1-5; 7 positions agree with TRBD1. Germline V gene sequence: CDR1 SNHLY, CDR2 FYNNEI. With 8 bases clipped from V and 2 bases from J, the junction kept 9 bases outside the gene matches. The CDR3 runs 15 residues. CDR3 DNA: TGTGCCAGCCTGGACTCAGGGGGTGGCAATCAGCCCCAGCATTTT. Its protein product is CASLDSGGGNQPQHF.

The chain uses TRBV29-1 and TRBJ1-1; 12 bases line up with TRBD1. The CDR3 has 13 residues. Germline CDR1 is SQVTM and CDR2 is ANQGSEA. V shed 7 bases and J 3 bases; nucleotides not matched to a gene: 3. The CDR3 nucleotides are TGCAGCGCTGGGACAGGGGGCGACACTGAAGCTTTCTTT. Encoded protein: CSAGTGGDTEAFF.

This CDR3 reads CASSSRTVNMNTEAFF. DNA for the CDR3: TGTGCCAGCAGCTCCCGGACGGTAAATATGAACACTGAAGCTTTCTTT. V and J are TRBV7-9 and TRBJ1-1; D unresolved. Deletions cut 4 bases from V and 0 bases from J, with 15 bases between. From germline, CDR1 is SEHNR and CDR2 FQNEAQ (reference sequence). The CDR3 runs 16 residues. Variable domain in full (rest from reference TRBV7-9 and TRBJ1-1): DTGVSQNPRHKITKRGQNVTFRCDPISEHNRLYWYRQTLGQGPEFLTYFQNEAQLEKSRLLSDRFSAERPKGSFSTLEIQRTEQGDSAMYLCASSSRTVNMNTEAFFGQGTRLTVV.

This rearrangement joins TRBV15 to TRBJ2-2; 7 bases are a match to TRBD1. The trim removed 0 bases at V and 7 bases at J, leaving 8 bases unmatched. From germline, CDR1 is LNHNV and CDR2 YYDKDF (reference sequence). The CDR3 spans 16 residues. For the CDR3, the DNA is TGTGCCACCAGCAGAGATCAAGGGGGCCATTTCGGGGAGCTGTTTTTT. Residues: CATSRDQGGHFGELFF.

The J gene is TRBJ2-1, the V gene TRBV29-1; tentatively, D is TRBD1 (6 bases). The germline V and J ends were trimmed by 7 bases and 9 bases, with 19 bases remaining between them. In germline, CDR1 is SQVTM, CDR2 ANQGSEA. This CDR3 has 13 amino acids. CDR3 region: CSARRQGMGEQFF. In nucleotides, the CDR3 is TGCAGCGCCCGGAGGCAGGGGATGGGTGAGCAGTTCTTC.

This chain uses TRBV28 with TRBJ1-5; TRBD1 might be the D (5 bases). Germline values: CDR1 MDHEN, CDR2 SYDVKM. The CDR3 runs to 15 residues. With 2 bases removed from V and 2 bases from J, the gap between germline ends came to 10 bases. The CDR3 reads CASSLGARGNQPQHF. The CDR3, as DNA: TGTGCCAGCAGTTTAGGGGCTCGGGGCAATCAGCCCCAGCATTTT. Filled out from reference TRBV28 and TRBJ1-5, the complete variable domain reads DVKVTQSSRYLVKRTGEKVFLECVQDMDHENMFWYRQDPGLGLRLIYFSYDVKMKEKGDIPEGYSVSREKKERFSLILESASTNQTSMYLCASSLGARGNQPQHFGDGTRLSIL.

J is TRBJ1-4 and V is TRBV7-2, with D tentatively TRBD1 (5 bases). V was shortened by 2 bases and J by 8 bases, with 21 bases between the two germline ends. This CDR3 spans 17 amino acids. In germline, CDR1 is SGHTA, CDR2 FQGNSA. CDR3 loop: CASSLSPPREGKEKLFF. DNA of the CDR3: TGTGCCAGCAGCTTATCCCCCCCGAGGGAGGGGAAGGAAAAACTGTTTTTT.